Detailed here is one TCR beta chain. Germline is not matched at one junction end, which may reflect a read error. The data were obtained in a study of CD8+CD57+ T cells in acquired aplastic anemia. As for the study in general: Healthy donors averaged around 10 million reads for CD4+ cells.

The length of the CDR3 is 14 residues. Germline values: CDR1 SGHTA, CDR2 FQGNSA. Both TCR beta VDJ combination and CDR3 sequence profiling were carried out. Genomic DNA was the template for this profiling. TCRdb reanalysed the reads using MiXCR and keeps one entry per CDR3 protein. This sample has approximately 380,000 distinct CDR3 sequences, with 65% to 80% found just once. The chain uses TRBV7-2 and TRBJ1-5, with D tentatively TRBD1 (5 bases). The specimen sequenced was sorted CD4+, CD8+, or CD8+CD57+ T cells (not recorded which) from PBMCs. The sequence was obtained from a human donor in good health, serving as a control. DNA of the CDR3: TGTGCCAGCAGCTTCGGAGGCAGGGCGCCTCGTCAGCTATTT. Residues: CASSFGGRAPRQLF.